Below are 28 T cell receptor beta chains sequenced from a single sample in a study. TCRdb reprocessed the RT-PCR reads via MiXCR and lists one record per CDR3 protein. The sample has about 680,000 distinct CDR3 sequences, approximately 14% seen once. What was sequenced was memory CD4+ T cells from blood. The receptors originated from a female donor in good health, serving as a healthy control.

V gene TRBV9 combines with J gene TRBJ2-1, with 9 positions matching TRBD1. Unmatched junction bases numbered 1, after V lost 0 bases and J lost 3 bases. The length of the CDR3 is 15 residues. CDR1 is SGDLS, CDR2 YYNGEE, per germline. The CDR3 here is CASSVDRGHYNEQFF. In DNA, the CDR3 is TGTGCCAGCAGCGTAGACAGGGGGCACTACAATGAGCAGTTCTTC.

This clonotype was counted between two and nine times. This chain joins TRBV12-3 or TRBV12-4 and TRBJ1-5, with TRBD1 matching over 7 bases. The V gene end was trimmed by 6 bases and the J gene end by 4 bases; junction bases not matched to a gene: 9. The CDR3 is 15 residues long. DNA for the CDR3: TGTGCCAGCAGCCCGGGGACAGATTTTAATCAGCCCCAGCATTTT. As protein: CASSPGTDFNQPQHF.

This clonotype was detected a few times. The J gene is TRBJ1-1, the V gene TRBV5-1, with D perhaps matching TRBD1 (5 bases). The germline V and J ends were trimmed by 4 bases and 8 bases, with 15 bases remaining between them. The V gene's germline CDR1 is SGHRS and CDR2 YFSETQ. The length of the CDR3 is 13 residues. CDR3: CASSKQVTSEAFF. CDR3 sequence (DNA): TGCGCCAGCAGCAAACAGGTCACTTCGGAAGCTTTCTTT.

J is TRBJ1-2 and V is TRBV2; 7 bases align to TRBD1. With V trimmed by 4 bases and J by 1 base, 3 bases remained unmatched. The CDR3 consists of 14 residues. Germline-derived CDR1 and CDR2 are SNHLY and FYNNEI. CDR3: CASSGDRYNYGYTF. CDR3 in DNA: TGTGCCAGCAGTGGGGACAGATATAACTATGGCTACACCTTC.

This clonotype was observed a handful of times. The gene calls are TRBV27 and TRBJ2-7; TRBD1 matches at 7 bases. The V gene's germline CDR1 is MNHEY and CDR2 SMNVEV (reference sequence). V dropped 3 bases and J dropped 3; count of bases not matched to a gene: 8. The CDR3 is 15 residues long. CDR3 residues: CASSFDPTGHYEQYF. CDR3 in DNA: TGTGCCAGCAGTTTCGACCCGACAGGGCACTACGAGCAGTACTTC.

This chain connects TRBV7-9 to TRBJ2-3, with 8 nucleotides matching TRBD1. V shed 5 bases, J shed 0 bases, and the junction held 4 bases outside the gene matches. This CDR3 is 15 amino acids long. CDR1 is SEHNR and CDR2 is FQNEAQ in the germline V gene (reference sequence). CDR3 in DNA: TGTGCCAGCAGCGCGACAGGGGCTAGCACAGATACGCAGTATTTT. Residues: CASSATGASTDTQYF.

This clonotype has a count of ten or more. V usage is TRBV12-3 or TRBV12-4 and J usage is TRBJ2-7; D call uncertain. This CDR3 region has 13 residues. The V end lost 5 bases, the J end lost 6 bases, and 14 bases lay between the germline ends. CDR3 DNA: TGTGCCAGCAGTCCCTACTCCCCCGGCGAGCAGTACTTC. Translated, it gives CASSPYSPGEQYF.

This clonotype was picked up a small number of times. This chain uses TRBV5-1 with TRBJ2-2, with a weak D call TRBD1 (6 bases). The germline CDR1 and CDR2 sequences are SGHRS and YFSETQ. The CDR3 length is 15 residues. With 4 bases removed from V and 2 bases from J, the gap between germline ends came to 12 bases. For the CDR3, the DNA is TGCGCCAGCAGCCCACAACAGGGAAACACCGGGGAGCTGTTTTTT. Its protein product is CASSPQQGNTGELFF. Filled out from reference TRBV5-1 and TRBJ2-2, the complete variable domain reads KAGVTQTPRYLIKTRGQQVTLSCSPISGHRSVSWYQQTPGQGLQFLFEYFSETQRNKGNFPGRFSGRQFSNSRSEMNVSTLELGDSALYLCASSPQQGNTGELFFGEGSRLTVL.

The chain links TRBV28 to TRBJ1-1, with a possible D match to TRBD1 (5 bases). This CDR3 comprises 15 residues. Between the trimmed V and J ends, which lost 7 bases and 2 bases, there was a span of 17 bases. Per the germline V gene, CDR1 is MDHEN and CDR2 is SYDVKM. The CDR3 DNA reads TGTGCCAGCACAGGGTCTCGGAGGGGTAACACTGAAGCTTTCTTT. This gives the protein CASTGSRRGNTEAFF.

The rearrangement uses TRBV6-1 and TRBJ2-3; D is ambiguous. The CDR3 is made up of 14 amino acids. Germline assignment: CDR1 MNHNS and CDR2 SASEGT. V was pared by 2 bases and J by 2 bases, with 8 bases between. The CDR3 region has the DNA TGTGCCAGCAGTGAAACGGGTAACACAGATACGCAGTATTTT. It is translated as CASSETGNTDTQYF.

In this sample, this clonotype turned up a few times. This chain uses TRBV28 with TRBJ1-1; no clear D. From germline, CDR1 is MDHEN and CDR2 SYDVKM. Deletions cut 7 bases from V and 1 base from J, with 7 bases between. This CDR3 is built from 12 residues. This chain's CDR3 is CASTPKNTEAFF. CDR3 DNA: TGTGCCAGCACACCCAAGAACACTGAAGCTTTCTTT.

This clonotype was seen only once. V and J are TRBV7-2 and TRBJ1-1, with D possibly TRBD1 on 6 matching bases. Deletions cut 7 bases from V and 4 bases from J, with 28 bases between. The length of the CDR3 is 18 residues. The germline V gene has CDR1 SGHTA and CDR2 FQGNSA. The CDR3 coding sequence is TGTGCCAGCAACCTCTTACTTGTAGCGGGGGGCTCGGCCACTGAAGCTTTCTTT. Amino acid sequence: CASNLLLVAGGSATEAFF. The full variable domain, its missing parts supplied by reference TRBV7-2 and TRBJ1-1, is GAGVSQSPSNKVTEKGKDVELRCDPISGHTALYWYRQSLGQGLEFLIYFQGNSAPDKSGLPSDRFSAERTGGSVSTLTIQRTQQEDSAVYLCASNLLLVAGGSATEAFFGQGTRLTVV.

The chain recombines TRBV20-1 with TRBJ1-1; D perhaps matches TRBD1 (6 bases). The CDR3 loop spans 14 amino acids. The germline V gene has CDR1 DFQATT and CDR2 SNEGSKA (reference sequence). V shed 5 bases and J shed 0 bases, with 13 bases lying between them. The CDR3, as DNA: TGCAGTGCTGCCCCCAGGGGACTGAACACTGAAGCTTTCTTT. Translation: CSAAPRGLNTEAFF.

This chain joins TRBV27 and TRBJ1-6; D is undetermined. This CDR3 comprises 17 residues. CDR1 is MNHEY, CDR2 SMNVEV, per germline (reference sequence). V was pared by 6 bases and J by 7 bases, with 22 bases between. The CDR3: CASRFRSAPARNSPLHF. In nucleotides, the CDR3 is TGTGCCAGCAGATTCAGATCGGCCCCAGCCAGGAATTCACCCCTCCACTTT.

This clonotype was seen more than once but under ten times. V is TRBV7-9 and J is TRBJ2-1; the D gene is possibly TRBD1 (5 bases). Germline V gene data show CDR1 as SEHNR and CDR2 as FQNEAQ (reference sequence). CDR3 size: 18 residues. V was pared by 4 bases and J by 2 bases, with 21 bases between. In DNA form, the CDR3 reads TGTGCCAGCAGCTCGCCGCAGGGTTTTGGCGGAACCTACAATGAGCAGTTCTTC. The encoded protein is CASSSPQGFGGTYNEQFF.

The rearrangement joins TRBV5-1 to TRBJ2-5; TRBD1 matches at 12 bases. This CDR3 is 17 amino acids long. Germline V gene lookup returns CDR1 SGHRS and CDR2 YFSETQ. V shed 4 bases, J shed 2 bases, and the junction held 9 bases outside the gene matches. The CDR3 DNA follows: TGCGCCAGCAGCCCGGGGACAGGGGGCGGTGGACAAGAGACCCAGTACTTC. Translation gives CASSPGTGGGGQETQYF.

This clonotype was found a few times. The chain uses TRBV7-2 and TRBJ2-7, with D unresolved. CDR3 length: 15 amino acids. Per germline, CDR1 SGHTA and CDR2 FQGNSA. The germline V and J ends were trimmed by 3 bases and 0 bases, with 12 bases remaining between them. The CDR3 DNA reads TGTGCCAGCAGCTTCTCCTTCGGGCGCTCCTACGAGCAGTACTTC. It specifies CASSFSFGRSYEQYF.

This clonotype was detected a few times. V and J are TRBV13 and TRBJ2-7, with D maybe TRBD1 (5 bases). The CDR3 extends over 12 amino acids. The germline V gene has CDR1 PRHDT and CDR2 FYEKMQ (reference sequence). V was shortened by 4 bases and J by 5 bases, with 9 bases between the two germline ends. The CDR3 region has the DNA TGTGCCAGCAGCTCTCAGGGCCACGAGCAGTACTTC. Its protein product is CASSSQGHEQYF.

This clonotype was found many times. The chain employs TRBV5-1 and TRBJ2-1; TRBD1 is a possible D gene (5 bases). This CDR3 has 12 residues. V lost 5 bases and J lost 8, with 11 bases in between. The germline CDR1 and CDR2 sequences are SGHRS and YFSETQ. The CDR3 loop reads CASSSRGDEQFF. CDR3 bases: TGCGCCAGCAGTTCTAGGGGCGATGAGCAGTTCTTC.

This clonotype was counted many times. The chain is built from TRBV20-1 and TRBJ2-5; a possible D gene is TRBD1 (5 bases). From germline, CDR1 is DFQATT and CDR2 SNEGSKA (reference sequence). The CDR3 consists of 15 residues. Trimming removed 0 bases at V and 2 bases at J, with 13 bases between. The CDR3 bases are TGCAGTGCTAGAGATGTACGGCAGGGTCAAGAGACCCAGTACTTC. Amino acids: CSARDVRQGQETQYF.

This clonotype is a singleton in its sample. The genes are TRBV5-4 and TRBJ2-7, with unresolved D. Trimming left V 4 bases short and J 3 bases short, with 11 bases between. CDR3 length: 13 residues. Per germline, CDR1 SGHNT and CDR2 YYREEE (reference sequence). CDR3 loop: CASSQAQNYEQYF. The DNA for the CDR3 is TGTGCCAGCAGCCAGGCCCAGAACTACGAGCAGTACTTC.

This clonotype was seen more than once but under ten times. The chain employs TRBV6-2 or TRBV6-3 and TRBJ1-1; D is unresolved. The CDR3 extends over 14 amino acids. Deletions cut 4 bases from V and 7 bases from J, with 16 bases between. In germline, CDR1 is MNHEY, CDR2 SVGEGT. The CDR3 region is CASSSQLGRSEAFF. The DNA for the CDR3 is TGTGCCAGCAGTTCCCAGTTAGGTAGGAGTGAAGCTTTCTTT.

This chain uses TRBV20-1 with TRBJ1-5, with a possible D match to TRBD1 (6 bases). CDR3 size: 15 residues. Trimming cost V 1 base and J 3 bases, with 13 bases left between them. Germline lookup yields CDR1 DFQATT and CDR2 SNEGSKA (reference sequence). CDR3 sequence (DNA): TGCAGTGCTAGAGCCCTCACAGGGTTCAATCAGCCCCAGCATTTT. Residues: CSARALTGFNQPQHF.

This clonotype was found many times. This chain joins TRBV6-5 and TRBJ1-5, with D possibly being TRBD1 (6 bases). CDR1 is MNHEY, CDR2 SVGAGI, per germline. This CDR3 comprises 14 residues. Trimming took 6 bases from V and 4 from J, leaving 13 bases between them. DNA of the CDR3: TGTGCCAGCAGGTCACAGGGTTGGAATCAGCCCCAGCATTTT. Translated: CASRSQGWNQPQHF.

The chain combines TRBV10-3 with TRBJ1-1; D remains unclear. Trimming took off 6 bases at V and 1 base at J, with 6 bases between the two ends. Germline lookup yields CDR1 ENHRY and CDR2 SYGVKD. The CDR3 loop spans 12 amino acids. The CDR3 region has the DNA TGTGCCATCAGCGCACCGAACACTGAAGCTTTCTTT. It is translated as CAISAPNTEAFF.

The chain employs TRBV24-1 and TRBJ2-3; 15 nucleotides line up with TRBD2. The germline V gene encodes CDR1 KGHDR and CDR2 SFDVKD. This CDR3 has 17 residues. Trimming cost V 3 bases and J 4 bases; bases outside gene matches: 4. CDR3 sequence: CATSDPGLAGGPDTQYF. As DNA, the CDR3 is TGTGCCACCAGTGATCCCGGACTAGCGGGGGGGCCAGATACGCAGTATTTT.

The V and J genes are TRBV7-2 and TRBJ2-7; D unclear. Germline lookup yields CDR1 SGHTA and CDR2 FQGNSA. Trimming removed 3 bases at V and 0 bases at J, with 9 bases between. The CDR3 extends over 14 amino acids. CDR3 nucleotide sequence: TGTGCCAGCAGCTTCTGGACGGGCTCCTACGAGCAGTACTTC. This translates into CASSFWTGSYEQYF.

V gene TRBV20-1 combines with J gene TRBJ1-2; TRBD1 might be the D (6 bases). This CDR3 comprises 13 residues. The germline gives CDR1 DFQATT, CDR2 SNEGSKA (reference sequence). The V end lost 5 bases, the J end lost 8 bases, and 18 bases lay between the germline ends. The CDR3 is CSARLGGREGYTF. CDR3 nucleotides: TGCAGTGCTCGCCTAGGGGGGCGCGAGGGCTACACCTTC.